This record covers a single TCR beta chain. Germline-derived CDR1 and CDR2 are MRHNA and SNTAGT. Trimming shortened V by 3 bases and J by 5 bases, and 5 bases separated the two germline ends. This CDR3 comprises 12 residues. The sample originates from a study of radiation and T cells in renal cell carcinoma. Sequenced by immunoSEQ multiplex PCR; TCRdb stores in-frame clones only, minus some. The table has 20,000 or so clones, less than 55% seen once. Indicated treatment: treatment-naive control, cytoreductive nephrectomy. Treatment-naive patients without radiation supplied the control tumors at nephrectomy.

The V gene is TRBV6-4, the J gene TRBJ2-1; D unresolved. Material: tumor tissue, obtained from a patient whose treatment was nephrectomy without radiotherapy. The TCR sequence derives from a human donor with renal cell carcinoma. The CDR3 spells CASSEGNNEQFF. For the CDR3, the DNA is TGTGCCAGCAGTGAAGGCAACAATGAGCAGTTCTTC.